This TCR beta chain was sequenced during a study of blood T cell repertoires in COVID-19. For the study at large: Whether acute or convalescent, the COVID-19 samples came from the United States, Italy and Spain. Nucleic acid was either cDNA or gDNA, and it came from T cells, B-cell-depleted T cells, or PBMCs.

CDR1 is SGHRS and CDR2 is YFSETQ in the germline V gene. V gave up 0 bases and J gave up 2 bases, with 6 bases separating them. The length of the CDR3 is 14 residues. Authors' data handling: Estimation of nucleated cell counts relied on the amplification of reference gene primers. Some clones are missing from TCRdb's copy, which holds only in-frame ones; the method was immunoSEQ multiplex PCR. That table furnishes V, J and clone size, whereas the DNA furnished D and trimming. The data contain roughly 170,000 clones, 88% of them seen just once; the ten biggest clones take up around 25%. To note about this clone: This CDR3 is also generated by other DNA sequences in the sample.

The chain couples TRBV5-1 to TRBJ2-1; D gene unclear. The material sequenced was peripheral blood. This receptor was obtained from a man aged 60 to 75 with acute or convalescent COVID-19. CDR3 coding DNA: TGCGCCAGCAGCTTGGACAGCACCTACAATGAGCAGTTCTTC. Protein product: CASSLDSTYNEQFF.